The clone carrying this TCR beta chain has a count of ten or more. What it binds is unknown. This entry belongs to a study of molecular identifiers for immune sequencing clone quantification. Methods described previously, with TCR primers listed, were used for bulk TCR libraries. MiXCR, applied by TCRdb to the PCR reads, yields one record per CDR3 protein. This table holds around 82,000 distinct CDR3 sequences, around 20% found once. V was clipped by 3 bases and J by 6 bases, with 4 bases between them. The CDR3 is made up of 11 amino acids. Germline V gene data show CDR1 as MNHEY and CDR2 as SVGAGI. As CD8+CD4-CCR7+CD45RA+ cells, naive CD8 T cells were sorted. Study-wide findings and caveats: Spike-in Jurkat TCR RNA from a single cell reportedly registered among 900,000 to 1,000,000 naive cells. Over 97% of CMV-specific effector molecules, but under 1% of naive ones, were in clones above 20 copies.

This chain joins TRBV6-5 and TRBJ2-3; D unresolved. The sequenced sample consisted of naive CD8+ T cells from blood, with Jurkat cell RNA spiked in. Subset indicated: FACS-sorted CD8+CD4-CCR7+CD45RA+ naive T cells. The receptor's source is a human donor in good health. Some libraries in this study had Jurkat cell RNA spiked in. The CDR3 sequence is CASSYFDTQYF. DNA of the CDR3: TGTGCCAGCAGTTATTTTGATACGCAGTATTTT.